The TCR beta chain under discussion was sequenced for a study of technical replicates of blood from a handful of donors (dated by TCRdb to 2016 to 2017). Reading the germline V gene gives CDR1 MGHDK and CDR2 SYGVNS. From cysteine to phenylalanine, the CDR3 is 11 amino acids long. Just CDR3 DNA is preserved here, 33 bases in frame from base 1. The germline ends are 8 bases apart after V is trimmed by 6 bases and J by 5 bases. Library prep was done by the immunoSEQ multiplex PCR assay. TCRdb limited this immuneACCESS table to in-frame rearrangements with V and J called. A share of clones is missing; checked studies link under half to unresolved V genes, and the rest is unexplained. The table for this sample lists tens of thousands of clones; 85% to 95% of them were counted only once. Together, the top ten hold around 0.25% of the sample. Notes on this clone: No antigen is known for it. The sample holds no much larger clone one base away, and base qualities are not on file.

Material: T cells isolated from PBMCs. This receptor was obtained from a human donor in good health. Rearrangement joined TRBV25-1 to TRBJ2-7; 6 matching bases give a weak D call of TRBD2. The bases read TGTGCCAGCAGCGGGAGTAACGAGCAGTACTTC. The resulting protein is CASSGSNEQYF.